Following are 29 T cell receptor beta chains from one sample sequenced in a study of T cells in Graves' hyperthyroidism and ophthalmopathy. RNA transcripts gave rise to amplified TCR beta CDR3 regions. A first-round RT-PCR of the TCR CDR3 used the HTBI primer set. TCRdb processed the multiplex PCR reads anew with MiXCR; each CDR3 protein has one entry. The repertoire holds some 550,000 distinct CDR3 sequences, with 20% as singletons. Sequences were obtained from blood. These receptors were obtained from a man younger than 35 with Graves' hyperthyroidism.

The J gene is TRBJ1-1, the V gene TRBV6-1; the match to TRBD1 covers 9 bases. There are 15 residues in the CDR3. Germline CDR1 MNHNS, CDR2 SASEGT. V lost 3 bases and J lost 5; bases outside the gene matches: 7. The CDR3 protein is CASSDPDRGKTEAFF. Written as DNA, the CDR3 is TGTGCCAGCAGTGACCCGGACAGGGGCAAAACTGAAGCTTTCTTT.

In this sample, this clonotype turned up many times. The chain links TRBV20-1 to TRBJ1-1; D perhaps matches TRBD1 (6 bases). The CDR3 runs to 12 residues. From germline, CDR1 is DFQATT and CDR2 SNEGSKA (reference sequence). V was pared by 3 bases and J by 8 bases, with 13 bases between. The CDR3 is CSARTQGPEAFF. CDR3 sequence (DNA): TGCAGTGCTAGGACACAGGGACCAGAAGCTTTCTTT.

The CDR3 DNA is TGTGCCAGCAGGAGACCGGGACACAAGGACTATGGCTACACCTTC. Protein sequence: CASRRPGHKDYGYTF. This chain joins TRBV6-1 and TRBJ1-2; D might be TRBD1 (6 bases). V was trimmed by 6 bases and J by 3 bases, leaving 17 bases between them. Germline V gives CDR1 MNHNS, CDR2 SASEGT. This CDR3 is 15 amino acids long.

This clonotype was recorded many times. The gene calls are TRBV20-1 and TRBJ1-5, with D perhaps TRBD1 (5 bases). The CDR3 length is 17 residues. Trimming stripped 2 bases from V and 7 bases from J, with 24 bases between. The germline V gene encodes CDR1 DFQATT and CDR2 SNEGSKA (reference sequence). The CDR3 DNA reads TGCAGTGCTAGACCCCCCTGGACAAATCGGGGAGTACAGCCCCAGCATTTT. This encodes CSARPPWTNRGVQPQHF.

V gene TRBV30 combines with J gene TRBJ1-2; D call uncertain. V dropped 0 bases and J dropped 4 bases, with 9 bases sitting between them. This CDR3 has 13 residues. CDR1 is GTSNPN and CDR2 is SVGIG in the germline V gene (reference sequence). The CDR3 sequence is CAWSVGGPYGYTF. The CDR3 region has the DNA TGTGCCTGGAGTGTAGGCGGCCCCTATGGCTACACCTTC.

The chain joins TRBV4-2 to TRBJ1-2; D is unclear. Germline CDR1 LGHNA, CDR2 YNFKEQ. V was trimmed by 0 bases and J by 4 bases, leaving 12 bases between them. The length of the CDR3 is 15 residues. For the CDR3, the DNA is TGTGCCAGCAGCCAAGAAGGAGGCACACTCTATGGCTACACCTTC. Its protein product is CASSQEGGTLYGYTF.

This clonotype was seen repeatedly, ten times or more. The V and J genes are TRBV25-1 and TRBJ1-1; D is uncertain. Trimming took 4 bases from V and 11 from J, leaving 8 bases between them. From germline, CDR1 is MGHDK and CDR2 SYGVNS. The CDR3 sequence is 10 residues long. In DNA, the CDR3 is TGTGCCAGCAGTGGGGCGAGGGCTTTCTTT. Translating it yields CASSGARAFF.

V gene TRBV20-1 combines with J gene TRBJ2-2, with D perhaps matching TRBD1 or TRBD2 (5 bases each). The CDR3 spans 15 residues. Trimming pared 0 bases from V and 3 bases from J, leaving 11 bases between. CDR1 and CDR2 from the germline V gene are DFQATT and SNEGSKA (reference sequence). In nucleotides, the CDR3 is TGCAGTGCTAGAGATGACGGGACCTACACCGGGGAGCTGTTTTTT. This codes for CSARDDGTYTGELFF.

This sequence joins TRBV4-1 and TRBJ1-5; D is uncertain. The CDR3 is 15 amino acids. Germline V CDR1 and CDR2: MGHRA, YSYEKL. Trimming took 0 bases from V and 5 from J, leaving 11 bases between them. Here the CDR3 reads CASSQDSGSYQPQHF. The CDR3 nucleotides read TGCGCCAGCAGCCAAGATAGTGGAAGTTATCAGCCCCAGCATTTT.

This rearrangement joins TRBV6-2 or TRBV6-3 to TRBJ2-7, with 8 nucleotides matching TRBD1. Trimming cost V 0 bases and J 1 base; bases outside gene matches: 5. The CDR3 loop spans 16 amino acids. Germline V gene sequence: CDR1 MNHEY, CDR2 SVGEGT. This CDR3 reads CASSYSRDRQSYEQYF. The CDR3 bases are TGTGCCAGCAGTTACTCTAGGGACAGGCAATCCTACGAGCAGTACTTC.

V usage is TRBV12-3 or TRBV12-4 and J usage is TRBJ2-6, with TRBD2 matching 11 bases. V shed 2 bases, J shed 3 bases, and the junction held 6 bases outside the gene matches. CDR3 length equals 18 residues. The CDR3 DNA sequence: TGTGCCAGCAGTTTAATTTTACTAGCGGGAGTTGGGGCCAACGTCCTGACTTTC. Protein: CASSLILLAGVGANVLTF.

CDR3 sequence reads: CASRISLVDEQYF. In DNA form, the CDR3 reads TGTGCCAGCAGGATTAGTCTGGTCGACGAGCAGTACTTC. The V gene is TRBV12-3 or TRBV12-4, the J gene TRBJ2-7; D is unresolved. Trimming took 6 bases from V and 5 from J, leaving 14 bases between them. The CDR3 sequence is 13 residues long.

This clonotype was recorded many times. V gene TRBV12-3 or TRBV12-4 combines with J gene TRBJ2-7; the D gene is possibly TRBD1 (6 bases). This CDR3 comprises 15 residues. With 1 base removed from V and 5 bases from J, the gap between germline ends came to 15 bases. The CDR3 DNA reads TGTGCCAGCAGTTTAGAAGGTAGGGGGATCAACGAGCAGTACTTC. Protein product: CASSLEGRGINEQYF.

This clonotype was seen repeatedly, ten times or more. V usage is TRBV7-9 and J usage is TRBJ2-5, with 7 bases lining up with TRBD1. The CDR3 contains 15 residues. Germline CDR1 SEHNR, CDR2 FQNEAQ (reference sequence). J lost 4 bases, V lost 4 bases, and 9 bases had no gene match. The CDR3 region has the DNA TGTGCCAGCAGCTCCTACAGGGGTAAAGGAGAGACCCAGTACTTC. Translated, it gives CASSSYRGKGETQYF. Supplemented by reference TRBV7-9 and TRBJ2-5, the full variable domain reads DTGVSQNPRHKITKRGQNVTFRCDPISEHNRLYWYRQTLGQGPEFLTYFQNEAQLEKSRLLSDRFSAERPKGSFSTLEIQRTEQGDSAMYLCASSSYRGKGETQYFGPGTRLLVL.

This clonotype was seen a few times. The V call is TRBV7-9, the J call TRBJ1-2; a possible D gene is TRBD1 (6 bases). This CDR3 region has 14 residues. V shed 5 bases and J shed 4 bases, with 14 bases lying between them. Germline CDR1 reads SEHNR; CDR2 reads FQNEAQ (reference sequence). This CDR3 is CASSADRSGYGYTF. The CDR3 region has the DNA TGTGCCAGCAGCGCTGACAGGTCGGGCTATGGCTACACCTTC.

This clonotype was seen only once. V usage is TRBV20-1 and J usage is TRBJ1-1; D gene ambiguous. The CDR3 contains 9 residues. CDR1 DFQATT and CDR2 SNEGSKA come from the germline V gene (reference sequence). CDR3 bases: TGCTCCAGAAACACTGAAGCTTTCTTT. Its translation is CSRNTEAFF.

This clonotype was seen ten or more times. The chain joins TRBV6-1 to TRBJ1-5, with 7 bases identical to TRBD1. Losses at the gene ends were 4 bases for V and 5 bases for J; bases not matched to a gene: 5. This CDR3 comprises 14 residues. Germline assignment: CDR1 MNHNS and CDR2 SASEGT. Here the CDR3 reads CASSADRADQPQHF. CDR3 nucleotides: TGTGCCAGCAGTGCCGACAGGGCGGATCAGCCCCAGCATTTT.

The chain recombines TRBV7-9 with TRBJ1-1, with D possibly matching TRBD1 (5 bases). The V gene's germline CDR1 is SEHNR and CDR2 FQNEAQ (reference sequence). This CDR3 has 14 residues. The germline V and J ends were trimmed by 2 bases and 6 bases, with 13 bases remaining between them. CDR3 coding DNA: TGTGCCAGCAGCTTAACGGGGGGGGACGCTGAAGCTTTCTTT. It specifies CASSLTGGDAEAFF.

This clonotype was found a few times. The J gene is TRBJ1-2, the V gene TRBV6-5; 10 nucleotides agree with TRBD1. From germline, CDR1 is MNHEY and CDR2 SVGAGI. Unmatched junction bases numbered 5, after V lost 2 bases and J lost 8 bases. There are 14 residues in the CDR3. The CDR3 DNA sequence: TGTGCCAGCAGTTACACCGGGACAGGGGACGGCTACACCTTC. It is translated as CASSYTGTGDGYTF.

This chain connects TRBV6-2 or TRBV6-3 to TRBJ1-2, with TRBD1 matching 9 bases. V lost 6 bases and J lost 2; bases outside the gene matches: 7. CDR1 and CDR2 (germline): MNHEY, SVGEGT. CDR3 length equals 15 residues. Here the CDR3 DNA reads TGTGCCAGCAGAAGTCCCGGGACAGGGAACTATGGCTACACCTTC. Translating it yields CASRSPGTGNYGYTF.

This chain connects TRBV28 to TRBJ1-1; no clear D gene. Germline-derived CDR1 and CDR2 are MDHEN and SYDVKM. The CDR3 sequence is 13 residues long. V lost 4 bases and J lost 2, with 8 bases in between. DNA for the CDR3: TGTGCCAGCAGTTCCAGATATAACACTGAAGCTTTCTTT. This sequence encodes CASSSRYNTEAFF.

About this clonotype: A much larger clone lies a single base off, so this may be a read error. The CDR3 protein is CASIAGQGSPYEQYV. The DNA of the CDR3 is TGTGCCAGCATCGCAGGACAGGGTAGCCCCTACGAGCAGTACGTC. The chain couples TRBV2 to TRBJ2-7, with TRBD1 identical over 8 bases. Trimming removed 7 bases from V and 2 bases from J; junction bases left unmatched: 10. Germline loops: CDR1 SNHLY, CDR2 FYNNEI. This CDR3 comprises 15 residues.

In regard to this clonotype: Since a much larger clone is just one base distant, this may be a read error. The chain combines TRBV15 with TRBJ2-7; D uncertain. This CDR3 is built from 13 residues. V was trimmed by 1 base and J by 4 bases, leaving 8 bases between them. Germline loops: CDR1 LNHNV, CDR2 YYDKDF (reference sequence). CDR3 region: CATSRVQIYEQYF. CDR3 nucleotide sequence: TGTGCCACCAGCAGAGTACAGATATACGAGCAGTACTTC.

The V gene is TRBV5-1, the J gene TRBJ2-2; D is perhaps TRBD1 (6 bases). Trimming shortened V by 3 bases and J by 0 bases, and 9 bases separated the two germline ends. The CDR3 runs 15 residues. Germline V gene sequence: CDR1 SGHRS, CDR2 YFSETQ. The CDR3 DNA follows: TGCGCCAGCAGCTGGCGGACAGCGAACACCGGGGAGCTGTTTTTT. Encoded protein: CASSWRTANTGELFF.

This clonotype was seen a handful of times. The chain carries TRBV7-3 and TRBJ2-2; D remains unclear. V lost 5 bases to trimming and J lost 5 bases, with 18 bases between them. The CDR3 covers 16 residues. CDR1 is SGHTA, CDR2 FQGTGA, per germline. This CDR3 reads CASSGDPGPDTGELFF. In DNA form, the CDR3 reads TGTGCCAGCAGCGGAGATCCGGGCCCTGATACCGGGGAGCTGTTTTTT.

The gene calls are TRBV7-8 and TRBJ1-2; D might be TRBD1 (5 bases). The V gene's germline CDR1 is SGHVS and CDR2 FQNEAQ. V was trimmed by 5 bases and J by 7 bases, leaving 20 bases between them. The length of the CDR3 is 15 residues. CDR3 sequence: CASSAVRSQRGGYTF. For the CDR3, the DNA is TGTGCCAGCAGCGCCGTCCGTTCACAAAGGGGTGGCTACACCTTC.

This clonotype has a count of ten or more. The chain uses TRBV28 and TRBJ1-1; the D is unclear. CDR1 is MDHEN and CDR2 is SYDVKM in the germline V gene. V was shortened by 1 base and J by 6 bases, with 9 bases between the two germline ends. The CDR3 has 13 amino acids. Here the CDR3 DNA reads TGTGCCAGCAGTTTATATAGGAGGGCTGAAGCTTTCTTT. Its translation is CASSLYRRAEAFF.

This clonotype was seen many times. V gene TRBV20-1 combines with J gene TRBJ2-7; D is unclear. Trimming took off 6 bases at V and 2 bases at J, with 17 bases between the two ends. CDR3 length: 14 amino acids. Germline values: CDR1 DFQATT, CDR2 SNEGSKA (reference sequence). The CDR3 sequence is CSAKQNLAPYEQYF. As DNA, the CDR3 is TGCAGTGCCAAGCAAAATCTCGCTCCCTACGAGCAGTACTTC.

This sequence joins TRBV12-3 or TRBV12-4 and TRBJ2-7, with 8 bases that match TRBD1. The CDR3 totals 16 residues. V shed 4 bases and J 0 bases; nucleotides not matched to a gene: 8. The CDR3 DNA reads TGTGCCAGCAGTTCAATCCCGGGACAGGTCTCCTACGAGCAGTACTTC. Translating gives CASSSIPGQVSYEQYF.